One and the same sample provided the 21 T cell receptor beta chains below, sequenced in a study of blood T cell repertoires in COVID-19. TCRdb's table, derived via immunoSEQ multiplex PCR, lists solely in-frame clones and lacks some. The table lists approximately 190,000 clones, about four fifths of them singletons. Sequencing was done on a sample of peripheral blood. These receptors were taken from a woman between 65 and 79 years old with active or convalescent COVID-19.

The rearrangement uses TRBV15 and TRBJ1-2; 7 nucleotides agree with TRBD1. Trimming cost V 7 bases and J 11 bases; bases outside gene matches: 16. CDR1 and CDR2 (germline): LNHNV, YYDKDF (reference sequence). CDR3 length: 14 residues. Here the CDR3 reads CATNLYRDRVLYTF. CDR3 nucleotides: TGTGCCACCAACCTCTACCGCGACAGGGTCTTATACACCTTC.

V usage is TRBV9 and J usage is TRBJ1-5; D gene unclear. Trimming left V 7 bases short and J 9 bases short, with 8 bases between. This CDR3 has 10 residues. Germline V gene sequence: CDR1 SGDLS, CDR2 YYNGEE. CDR3 loop: CASLLWPQHF. The CDR3 DNA is TGTGCCAGCCTCCTCTGGCCCCAGCATTTT.

The chain combines TRBV11-1 with TRBJ1-1; D remains unclear. Per the germline V gene, CDR1 is SGHAT and CDR2 is FQDESV (reference sequence). Trimming took 5 bases from V and 5 from J, leaving 9 bases between them. This CDR3 contains 12 residues. The CDR3 here is CASSPTETEAFF. CDR3 in DNA: TGTGCCAGCAGCCCTACCGAAACTGAAGCTTTCTTT.

This chain uses TRBV20-1 with TRBJ2-1, with 9 bases fitting TRBD2. The V gene end was trimmed by 3 bases and the J gene end by 4 bases; junction bases not matched to a gene: 1. Germline loops: CDR1 DFQATT, CDR2 SNEGSKA (reference sequence). This CDR3 contains 13 residues. The CDR3 here is CSASTSGYNEQFF. The CDR3 nucleotides read TGCAGTGCTAGTACTAGCGGGTACAATGAGCAGTTCTTC.

The sample holds a few counts of this clone. The V and J genes are TRBV20-1 and TRBJ2-3; TRBD2 matches at 8 bases. This CDR3 has 11 residues. The V and J ends lost 7 bases and 4 bases, in that order; junction bases with no gene match: 1. Germline values: CDR1 DFQATT, CDR2 SNEGSKA (reference sequence). This CDR3 reads CSEAGADTQYF. The CDR3, as DNA: TGCAGTGAAGCGGGAGCAGATACGCAGTATTTT.

The V and J genes are TRBV7-9 and TRBJ2-3, with 7 bases matching TRBD2. The germline V gene encodes CDR1 SEHNR and CDR2 FQNEAQ (reference sequence). J gave up 5 bases and V 4 bases, and 12 bases lay outside the gene matches. The CDR3 spans 16 residues. The CDR3 is CASSSARGGVGDTQYF. The CDR3 nucleotides are TGTGCCAGCAGCTCCGCCCGGGGAGGGGTTGGAGATACGCAGTATTTT.

J is TRBJ2-7 and V is TRBV19, with 7 positions matching TRBD1. The CDR3 spans 14 residues. The V and J ends lost 3 bases and 1 base, in that order; junction bases with no gene match: 3. From germline, CDR1 is LNHDA and CDR2 SQIVND (reference sequence). CDR3 bases: TGTGCCAGTAGTATCGTGACAGGGTCCTACGAGCAGTACTTC. It yields the protein CASSIVTGSYEQYF.

CDR3 sequence (DNA): TGTGCCAGAAGCTTGGGCAGGCTCTACGAGCAGTACTTC. This gives the protein CARSLGRLYEQYF. V gene TRBV5-3 combines with J gene TRBJ2-7; no definite D call. TRBV5-3 falls under the ORF class, with uncertain function. CDR3 size: 13 residues. The germline V and J ends were trimmed by 0 bases and 3 bases, with 7 bases remaining between them.

The chain employs TRBV18 and TRBJ2-2; D uncertain. The V gene's germline CDR1 is KGHSH and CDR2 LQKENI. The CDR3 loop spans 13 amino acids. V dropped 2 bases and J dropped 4 bases, with 5 bases sitting between them. The CDR3 region is CASSPASTGELFF. CDR3 nucleotide sequence: TGTGCCAGCTCACCAGCCAGCACCGGGGAGCTGTTTTTT.

V usage is TRBV27 and J usage is TRBJ2-5; D is undetermined. V dropped 3 bases and J dropped 2 bases, with 10 bases sitting between them. The length of the CDR3 is 14 residues. Germline V CDR1 and CDR2: MNHEY, SMNVEV (reference sequence). CDR3 DNA sequence: TGTGCCAGCAGTTTCTGGGCCGGACAAGAGACCCAGTACTTC. This sequence encodes CASSFWAGQETQYF.

The V and J genes are TRBV2 and TRBJ1-4, with D unresolved. Trimming removed 2 bases at V and 8 bases at J, with 12 bases between. The CDR3 is 14 residues long. Germline CDR1 reads SNHLY; CDR2 reads FYNNEI. CDR3 in DNA: TGTGCCAGCAGTGAAATAGCTTTAGTGGAAAAACTGTTTTTT. Protein sequence: CASSEIALVEKLFF.

This chain connects TRBV5-1 to TRBJ2-1; D call uncertain. CDR1 is SGHRS and CDR2 is YFSETQ in the germline V gene. Deletions cut 1 base from V and 0 bases from J, with 11 bases between. The CDR3 is 16 residues long. CDR3 in amino acids: CASSLSGPSSYNEQFF. CDR3 DNA: TGCGCCAGCAGCTTGAGTGGTCCGAGCTCCTACAATGAGCAGTTCTTC.

The chain has TRBV7-2 and TRBJ2-6; tentative D call: TRBD1 (6 bases). CDR1 is SGHTA and CDR2 is FQGNSA in the germline V gene. The CDR3 extends over 15 amino acids. Between the trimmed V and J ends, which lost 4 bases and 6 bases, there was a span of 13 bases. CDR3 region: CASSSPTGKANVLTF. CDR3 sequence (DNA): TGTGCCAGCAGCTCTCCAACAGGGAAGGCCAACGTCCTGACTTTC.

The genes are TRBV9 and TRBJ2-2; D is ambiguous. The CDR3 sequence is 13 residues long. From germline, CDR1 is SGDLS and CDR2 YYNGEE. V lost 4 bases and J 0 bases, leaving 4 bases between the germline ends. The CDR3 DNA sequence: TGTGCCAGCAGCCCCTCGAACACCGGGGAGCTGTTTTTT. It encodes CASSPSNTGELFF.

The CDR3 reads CASTNTGQGAYEQYF. The CDR3 DNA follows: TGTGCCAGCACTAACACGGGACAGGGGGCCTACGAGCAGTACTTC. The V and J genes are TRBV5-6 and TRBJ2-7; 11 bases agree with TRBD1. The CDR3 is 15 residues long. Trimming removed 6 bases from V and 2 bases from J; junction bases left unmatched: 7. The germline CDR1 and CDR2 sequences are SGHDT and YYEEEE.

A word on this clone: This specimen includes other DNA sequences encoding the same CDR3. V usage is TRBV6-5 and J usage is TRBJ1-5; D remains ambiguous. The germline gives CDR1 MNHEY, CDR2 SVGAGI. V was trimmed by 6 bases and J by 4 bases, leaving 10 bases between them. This CDR3 spans 13 amino acids. In DNA form, the CDR3 reads TGTGCCAGCAGCCGTAGTGAGAATCAGCCCCAGCATTTT. Encoded protein: CASSRSENQPQHF.

This chain uses TRBV5-6 with TRBJ1-1; D is possibly TRBD1 (6 bases). The CDR3 has 14 amino acids. V shed 7 bases and J shed 0 bases, with 13 bases lying between them. The V gene's germline CDR1 is SGHDT and CDR2 YYEEEE. The CDR3 sequence is CASLVGGLNTEAFF. Here the CDR3 DNA reads TGTGCCAGCTTGGTCGGGGGGCTGAACACTGAAGCTTTCTTT.

The rearrangement uses TRBV9 and TRBJ2-1; TRBD2 aligns across 10 bases. This CDR3 comprises 15 residues. Trimming took 2 bases from V and 6 from J; bases not matched to a gene: 5. In germline, CDR1 is SGDLS, CDR2 YYNGEE. The CDR3 protein is CASSVASGSRNEQFF. The CDR3 region has the DNA TGTGCCAGCAGCGTTGCTAGCGGGAGCCGCAATGAGCAGTTCTTC.

V is TRBV4-1 and J is TRBJ2-1, with D possibly TRBD2 on 6 matching bases. The ends were cut back, 2 bases at V and 2 bases at J, with 16 bases in the middle. The CDR3 is 17 amino acids. Germline V gene lookup returns CDR1 MGHRA and CDR2 YSYEKL. Here the CDR3 DNA reads TGCGCCAGCAGCCAAACATCACTAGGACTAACCTACAATGAGCAGTTCTTC. It encodes CASSQTSLGLTYNEQFF.

The chain joins TRBV9 to TRBJ2-2; perhaps TRBD2 as D (5 bases). V lost 1 base, J lost 2 bases, and 6 bases lay in between. The germline CDR1 and CDR2 sequences are SGDLS and YYNGEE. The CDR3 runs to 14 residues. CDR3 amino acids: CASSVSGNTGELFF. For the CDR3, the DNA is TGTGCCAGCAGCGTAAGCGGAAACACCGGGGAGCTGTTTTTT. Combining the CDR3 with reference TRBV9 and TRBJ2-2 gives the whole variable domain DSGVTQTPKHLITATGQRVTLRCSPRSGDLSVYWYQQSLDQGLQFLIQYYNGEERAKGNILERFSAQQFPDLHSELNLSSLELGDSALYFCASSVSGNTGELFFGEGSRLTVL.

Only one count was recorded for this clone. The chain uses TRBV9 and TRBJ1-6, with D perhaps TRBD1 (6 bases). V was pared by 0 bases and J by 10 bases, with 20 bases between. Germline lookup yields CDR1 SGDLS and CDR2 YYNGEE. The CDR3 extends over 17 amino acids. The CDR3 protein is CASSVVLVGACGSPLHF. The CDR3 DNA follows: TGTGCCAGCAGCGTAGTACTCGTGGGGGCGTGCGGATCACCCCTCCACTTT.